Listed here are 31 T cell receptor beta chains from one sample, sequenced in a study of T-cell reconstitution after alpha-beta-depleted transplantation in children. Unique molecular identifiers featured in how the TCRbeta library was prepared. MiXCR, applied by TCRdb to the PCR reads, yields one record per CDR3 protein. The data show some 640,000 distinct CDR3 sequences, approximately 16% seen once. The sequenced sample was PBMCs from the stem cell graft donor, obtained from the stem cell graft. These receptors originate from a human donor who donated a stem cell graft to a child with acute myeloid leukemia.

To note about this clonotype: This could be a read error, since a much larger clone is one nucleotide away. The V call is TRBV30, the J call TRBJ1-2, with D perhaps matching TRBD1 (6 bases). This CDR3 comprises 13 residues. The germline V gene has CDR1 GTSNPN and CDR2 SVGIG (reference sequence). The CDR3 DNA is TGTGCCTGGAGTTGGGCAGGGGACTATGGCTCCACCTTC. Its translation: CAWSWAGDYGSTF.

Notes on this clonotype: A much larger clone differs from this one at a single base, so this may be a read error. The V call is TRBV20-1, the J call TRBJ2-5, with unresolved D. V lost 6 bases to trimming and J lost 4 bases, with 12 bases between them. Germline CDR1 and CDR2: DFQATT and SNEGSKA (reference sequence). The CDR3 is 12 residues long. The DNA for the CDR3 is TGCAGTGCCAACATTTGTCCAGAGACCCAGTACTTC. Translation gives CSANICPETQYF.

This chain uses TRBV12-3 or TRBV12-4 with TRBJ1-2; TRBD1 agrees at 8 bases. The CDR3 runs to 14 residues. The V segment lost 5 bases and the J segment 8 bases; nucleotides outside the gene matches: 10. The chain's CDR3 is CASSLSGTGRGYTF. The CDR3 nucleotides read TGTGCCAGCAGTCTATCCGGGACAGGACGGGGCTACACCTTC.

Ten or more counts support this clonotype. DNA of the CDR3: TGCAGTGCTAGGAGTGTAGGGACAGGGGCCACCGGGGAGCTGTTTTTT. Protein: CSARSVGTGATGELFF. V is TRBV20-1 and J is TRBJ2-2, with 10 nucleotides matching TRBD1. Germline V gene lookup returns CDR1 DFQATT and CDR2 SNEGSKA (reference sequence). Trimming took 3 bases from V and 4 from J; bases not matched to a gene: 8. This CDR3 contains 16 residues.

This clonotype was counted ten times or more. This chain links TRBV20-1 with TRBJ2-3; 7 nucleotides agree with TRBD2. Trimming cost V 6 bases and J 4 bases; bases outside gene matches: 10. Germline V CDR1 and CDR2: DFQATT, SNEGSKA (reference sequence). This CDR3 is 14 amino acids long. The CDR3 DNA follows: TGCAGTGCCGCTAGGATCGCGGGGGCAGATACGCAGTATTTT. Translating gives CSAARIAGADTQYF.

Many counts were recorded for this clonotype. This chain joins TRBV20-1 and TRBJ1-1; D remains unclear. V gave up 2 bases and J gave up 7 bases, with 11 bases separating them. CDR1 and CDR2 from the germline V gene are DFQATT and SNEGSKA (reference sequence). This CDR3 comprises 12 residues. The CDR3 DNA follows: TGCAGTGCTAGACCCGCGTCAGGTGAAGCTTTCTTT. This sequence encodes CSARPASGEAFF.

As DNA, the CDR3 is TGCAGTGCTACCCCAGGGAACACCATATATTTT. Amino acids: CSATPGNTIYF. J is TRBJ1-3 and V is TRBV20-1; D is possibly TRBD1 (5 bases). CDR1 is DFQATT and CDR2 is SNEGSKA in the germline V gene (reference sequence). Between the trimmed V and J ends, which lost 4 bases and 7 bases, there was a span of 8 bases. The CDR3 is 11 residues long.

The genes are TRBV24-1 and TRBJ1-5, with a possible D match to TRBD1 (5 bases). Germline assignment: CDR1 KGHDR and CDR2 SFDVKD. V dropped 4 bases and J dropped 3 bases, with 15 bases sitting between them. The CDR3 runs to 16 residues. The CDR3 nucleotides are TGTGCCACCAGTGAAAGCGGGACCGCTTCCAATCAGCCCCAGCATTTT. This sequence encodes CATSESGTASNQPQHF.

The chain employs TRBV28 and TRBJ2-2; no definite D call. CDR3 size: 15 residues. Trimming shortened V by 4 bases and J by 0 bases, and 9 bases separated the two germline ends. Looked up from germline, CDR1 is MDHEN and CDR2 is SYDVKM. Written as DNA, the CDR3 is TGTGCCAGCAGTTGGAGCGACGCGAACACCGGGGAGCTGTTTTTT. Protein sequence: CASSWSDANTGELFF.

In this sample, this clonotype turned up many times. V is TRBV20-1 and J is TRBJ2-5, with a weak D call TRBD2 (5 bases). V shed 6 bases and J shed 2 bases, with 10 bases lying between them. The CDR3 contains 12 residues. Per the germline V gene, CDR1 is DFQATT and CDR2 is SNEGSKA (reference sequence). The CDR3 DNA reads TGCAGTGCCTTGAGGACTCAAGAGACCCAGTACTTC. Its protein product is CSALRTQETQYF.

This clonotype was recorded at least ten times. This chain uses TRBV20-1 with TRBJ1-2; tentative D call: TRBD1 (5 bases). Trimming shortened V by 0 bases and J by 7 bases, and 15 bases separated the two germline ends. This CDR3 has 14 amino acids. Looked up from germline, CDR1 is DFQATT and CDR2 is SNEGSKA (reference sequence). The CDR3 sequence is CSARDRADARGYTF. CDR3 nucleotide sequence: TGCAGTGCTAGAGACAGGGCAGACGCACGTGGCTACACCTTC.

The J gene is TRBJ1-2, the V gene TRBV7-2, with a possible D match to TRBD1 (6 bases). V was shortened by 4 bases and J by 5 bases, with 17 bases between the two germline ends. CDR1 is SGHTA and CDR2 is FQGNSA in the germline V gene. This CDR3 has 15 amino acids. The CDR3: CASSSNTGTTYGYTF. CDR3 in DNA: TGTGCCAGCAGCTCAAATACCGGGACAACTTATGGCTACACCTTC.

The V call is TRBV7-9, the J call TRBJ2-7; 8 bases line up with TRBD1. Per germline, CDR1 SEHNR and CDR2 FQNEAQ (reference sequence). Trimming removed 5 bases from V and 7 bases from J; junction bases left unmatched: 4. This CDR3 is built from 12 residues. The CDR3 DNA is TGTGCCAGCAGCGACAGGGGTACGGAGCAGTACTTC. This gives the protein CASSDRGTEQYF.

This clonotype was recorded at least ten times. The V call is TRBV7-2, the J call TRBJ1-5; TRBD1 is a possible D gene (6 bases). V was cut by 6 bases and J by 1 base, with 13 bases left in between. Per germline, CDR1 SGHTA and CDR2 FQGNSA. This CDR3 contains 15 residues. The CDR3 reads CASRPTGSSNQPQHF. The CDR3 DNA is TGTGCCAGCAGGCCAACAGGGTCGAGCAATCAGCCCCAGCATTTT.

The table lists this clonotype with many counts. The gene calls are TRBV20-1 and TRBJ2-5; possible D gene TRBD2, 5 bases. Between the trimmed V and J ends, which lost 6 bases and 6 bases, there was a span of 20 bases. Germline V gene sequence: CDR1 DFQATT, CDR2 SNEGSKA (reference sequence). This CDR3 contains 14 residues. As DNA, the CDR3 is TGCAGTGCGAGTCGCCCGGAAAGCGGCAAGACCCAGTACTTC. This translates into CSASRPESGKTQYF.

The V and J genes are TRBV6-2 or TRBV6-3 and TRBJ1-1, with TRBD1 as a possible D gene (6 bases). Germline V gene data show CDR1 as MNHEY and CDR2 as SVGEGT. This CDR3 region has 17 residues. Trimming stripped 2 bases from V and 2 bases from J, with 18 bases between. DNA for the CDR3: TGTGCCAGCAGTTACGGACAGTTTATGGAGGCTAACACTGAAGCTTTCTTT. Protein: CASSYGQFMEANTEAFF.

This clonotype was seen repeatedly, ten times or more. The chain links TRBV10-3 to TRBJ2-1; 9 bases are shared with TRBD1. There are 14 residues in the CDR3. The junction had 3 bases not matched to a gene; V was cut back by 6 bases and J by 3 bases. Germline lookup yields CDR1 ENHRY and CDR2 SYGVKD. The CDR3 bases are TGTGCCATCAGAGGGGACAGGGACTACAATGAGCAGTTCTTC. Amino acid sequence: CAIRGDRDYNEQFF.

The rearrangement joins TRBV12-3 or TRBV12-4 to TRBJ2-3; TRBD1 matches 7 bases. Trimming took 2 bases from V and 3 from J; bases not matched to a gene: 8. The CDR3 is 16 residues long. The CDR3 is CASSLNKGRGTDTQYF. CDR3 sequence (DNA): TGTGCCAGCAGTTTAAACAAGGGCAGGGGGACAGATACGCAGTATTTT.

The CDR3 DNA reads TGTGCCAGCAGCCACCAGCCCTTGGACAGGGGGTTCTACGAGCAGTACTTC. It yields the protein CASSHQPLDRGFYEQYF. The chain couples TRBV7-1 to TRBJ2-7, with 10 bases aligning to TRBD1. TRBV7-1 is placed among ORFs of uncertain function. V lost 5 bases to trimming and J lost 3 bases; unmatched junction nucleotides: 13. CDR3 length equals 17 residues.

This clonotype was detected ten times or more. J is TRBJ2-7 and V is TRBV29-1; D unresolved. Germline CDR1 SQVTM, CDR2 ANQGSEA. The CDR3 loop spans 13 amino acids. Trimming stripped 4 bases from V and 1 base from J, with 11 bases between. Written as DNA, the CDR3 is TGCAGCGTTGGGAACACCGGGTCCTACGAGCAGTACTTC. Amino acids: CSVGNTGSYEQYF.

This clonotype was recorded many times. CDR3 coding DNA: TGCAGTGCTCCCCTGGGGGGATCGAGCACAGATACGCAGTATTTT. This codes for CSAPLGGSSTDTQYF. The rearrangement uses TRBV20-1 and TRBJ2-3; possibly TRBD2 for D (6 bases). V lost 5 bases and J lost 0, with 15 bases in between. The germline CDR1 and CDR2 sequences are DFQATT and SNEGSKA (reference sequence). The CDR3 is 15 residues long.

In its sample, this clonotype was seen many times. The CDR3 sequence: CAISHLAGGPPSTDTQYF. As DNA, the CDR3 is TGTGCCATCAGCCACCTAGCGGGGGGACCCCCTAGCACAGATACGCAGTATTTT. The chain links TRBV10-3 to TRBJ2-3, with 11 nucleotides matching TRBD2. J lost 0 bases, V lost 6 bases, and 11 bases had no gene match. The CDR3 has 18 amino acids. CDR1 is ENHRY and CDR2 is SYGVKD in the germline V gene.

In its sample, this clonotype was seen a few times. The chain joins TRBV7-9 to TRBJ2-7, with 10 bases fitting TRBD1. The J segment lost 5 bases and the V segment lost 5 bases, leaving 3 bases of the junction unmatched. From germline, CDR1 is SEHNR and CDR2 FQNEAQ (reference sequence). The CDR3 length is 13 residues. CDR3 nucleotide sequence: TGTGCCAGCAGCCCGGGGACAGGGGACGAGCAGTACGTC. This encodes CASSPGTGDEQYV.

This clonotype was observed a handful of times. V is TRBV20-1 and J is TRBJ2-3; D is ambiguous. V lost 0 bases and J 1 base, leaving 8 bases between the germline ends. This CDR3 is built from 14 residues. Germline V lookup: CDR1 DFQATT, CDR2 SNEGSKA (reference sequence). CDR3 sequence (DNA): TGCAGTGCTAGAGACGCCTACCGCACAGATACGCAGTATTTT. Translated, it gives CSARDAYRTDTQYF.

Many counts were recorded for this clonotype. V and J are TRBV20-1 and TRBJ1-1; possible D gene TRBD1, 5 bases. V shed 0 bases and J shed 7 bases, with 18 bases lying between them. The CDR3 has 15 amino acids. Germline V lookup: CDR1 DFQATT, CDR2 SNEGSKA (reference sequence). The CDR3 nucleotides read TGCAGTGCTAGAGATCGTCCTGTGGGACGGGGTGAAGCTTTCTTT. Its protein product is CSARDRPVGRGEAFF.

The chain combines TRBV21-1 with TRBJ2-5. TRBV21-1 is deemed a pseudogene. The CDR3 sequence is 12 residues long. The CDR3 reads CASIGRSETQYF. The CDR3 DNA reads TGTGCCAGCATAGGACGGTCAGAGACCCAGTACTTC.

The chain couples TRBV28 to TRBJ2-2; tentatively, D is TRBD1 or TRBD2 (6 bases each). This CDR3 is 14 amino acids long. Trimming cost V 8 bases and J 5 bases, with 15 bases left between them. The germline CDR1 and CDR2 sequences are MDHEN and SYDVKM. The CDR3 loop is CASQYGGLTGELFF. CDR3 coding DNA: TGTGCCAGCCAATACGGGGGCCTAACCGGGGAGCTGTTTTTT.

This clonotype came up many times. This chain joins TRBV12-3 or TRBV12-4 and TRBJ2-3, with 10 bases aligning to TRBD2. The V gene end was trimmed by 6 bases and the J gene end by 5 bases; junction bases not matched to a gene: 5. There are 14 residues in the CDR3. The CDR3 is CASSQLAGIDTQYF. The CDR3 region has the DNA TGTGCCAGCAGCCAACTAGCGGGGATAGATACGCAGTATTTT.

This clonotype occurred a few times. The gene calls are TRBV20-1 and TRBJ2-2; D gene uncertain. The CDR3 is 13 residues long. With 2 bases removed from V and 2 bases from J, the gap between germline ends came to 6 bases. CDR1 and CDR2 from the germline V gene are DFQATT and SNEGSKA (reference sequence). The CDR3 sequence: CSARFANTGELFF. CDR3 in DNA: TGCAGTGCTAGATTTGCTAACACCGGGGAGCTGTTTTTT.

This clonotype was observed a handful of times. The chain has TRBV9 and TRBJ2-7; tentative D call: TRBD2 (5 bases). The germline CDR1 and CDR2 sequences are SGDLS and YYNGEE. V lost 3 bases and J lost 7, with 20 bases in between. This CDR3 is built from 15 residues. This CDR3 reads CASSGEGIFTGEQYF. CDR3 DNA sequence: TGTGCCAGCAGCGGTGAAGGGATATTCACGGGGGAGCAGTACTTC. The full variable domain, its missing parts supplied by reference TRBV9 and TRBJ2-7, is DSGVTQTPKHLITATGQRVTLRCSPRSGDLSVYWYQQSLDQGLQFLIQYYNGEERAKGNILERFSAQQFPDLHSELNLSSLELGDSALYFCASSGEGIFTGEQYFGPGTRLTVT.

V gene TRBV20-1 combines with J gene TRBJ1-5; the D is unclear. The CDR3 has 15 residues. Germline CDR1 DFQATT, CDR2 SNEGSKA (reference sequence). With 2 bases removed from V and 7 bases from J, the gap between germline ends came to 18 bases. The CDR3 reads CSARNTRSPNQPQHF. CDR3 sequence (DNA): TGCAGTGCTAGAAATACGAGATCACCGAACCAGCCCCAGCATTTT.